What follows describes a single TCR beta chain. With 4 bases removed from V and 4 bases from J, the gap between germline ends came to 5 bases. The CDR3 totals 11 residues. Germline-derived CDR1 and CDR2 are SQVTM and ANQGSEA. Methods used by the authors: Amplified reference gene primers provided the basis for estimating nucleated cell counts. Repertoires were generated with immunoSEQ multiplex PCR, while TCRdb's copy carries only in-frame clones and drops some. V and J calls and clone size are given by that table; D and trimming were obtained from the DNA. The sample carries some 30,000 clones, over 75% recorded once. The data derive from a study of blood T cell repertoires in COVID-19. Study-wide background: The United States, Italy and Spain were the sources of the acute and convalescent COVID-19 samples. Sample material is recorded as cDNA or gDNA derived from T cells, B-cell-depleted T cells, or PBMCs.

The V gene is TRBV29-1, the J gene TRBJ1-3; no definite D call. The sample comprised peripheral blood. This clonotype was obtained from a man in his 60s with active COVID-19. The CDR3 DNA follows: TGCAGCGTTGCCTCGGGAAACACCATATATTTT. This gives the protein CSVASGNTIYF.